This T cell receptor (beta chain) was observed in a study of blood T cell repertoires in COVID-19. A few counts support this clone. Clones were sequenced by immunoSEQ multiplex PCR, and TCRdb holds only the in-frame ones, with some missing. The table records about 150,000 clones, approximately 88% of them present only once. The germline V gene encodes CDR1 LNHNV and CDR2 YYDKDF (reference sequence). This CDR3 is built from 14 residues. Between the trimmed V and J ends, which lost 4 bases and 10 bases, there was a span of 19 bases. This chain joins TRBV15 and TRBJ1-1; TRBD1 is a possible D gene (6 bases). Sequenced input: peripheral blood. The receptor comes from a man aged 65 to 85 with acute or convalescent COVID-19. For the CDR3, the DNA is TGTGCCACCAGCATGCAGGGGCGCAGGGAAGGAGCTTTCTTT. It specifies CATSMQGRREGAFF.